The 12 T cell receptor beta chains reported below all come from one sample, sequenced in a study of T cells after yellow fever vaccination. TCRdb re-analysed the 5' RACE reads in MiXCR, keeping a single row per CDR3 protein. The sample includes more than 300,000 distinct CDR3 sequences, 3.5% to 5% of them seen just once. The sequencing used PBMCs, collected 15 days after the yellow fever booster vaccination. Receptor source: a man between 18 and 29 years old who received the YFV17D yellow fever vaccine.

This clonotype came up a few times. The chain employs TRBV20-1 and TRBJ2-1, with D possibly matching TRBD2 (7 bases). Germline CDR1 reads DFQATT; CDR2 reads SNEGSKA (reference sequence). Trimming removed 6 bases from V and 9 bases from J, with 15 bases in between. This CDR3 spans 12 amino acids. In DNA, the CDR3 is TGCAGTGCCAGCCGCGGGGGCGGTGAGCAGTTCTTC. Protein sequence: CSASRGGGEQFF.

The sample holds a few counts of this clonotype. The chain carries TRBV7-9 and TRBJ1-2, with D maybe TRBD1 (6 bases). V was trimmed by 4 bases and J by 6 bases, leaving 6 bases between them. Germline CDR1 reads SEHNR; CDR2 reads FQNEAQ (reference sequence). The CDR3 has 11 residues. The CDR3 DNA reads TGTGCCAGCAGCTGGACAGATGGCTACACCTTC. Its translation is CASSWTDGYTF.

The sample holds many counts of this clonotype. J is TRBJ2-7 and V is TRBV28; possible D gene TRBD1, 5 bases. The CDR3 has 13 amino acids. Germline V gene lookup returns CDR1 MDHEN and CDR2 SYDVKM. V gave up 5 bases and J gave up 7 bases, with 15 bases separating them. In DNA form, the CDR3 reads TGTGCCAGCAGTAACACATTCGCAGGGGAGCAGTACGTC. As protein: CASSNTFAGEQYV.

The DNA of the CDR3 is TGTGCCAGCAGCTTAGTTGGCGGAGATAGCAATCAGCCCCAGCATTTT. Encoded protein: CASSLVGGDSNQPQHF. The V and J genes are TRBV7-2 and TRBJ1-5; the D is unclear. V dropped 1 base and J dropped 0 bases, with 10 bases sitting between them. This CDR3 has 16 amino acids. The germline gives CDR1 SGHTA, CDR2 FQGNSA.

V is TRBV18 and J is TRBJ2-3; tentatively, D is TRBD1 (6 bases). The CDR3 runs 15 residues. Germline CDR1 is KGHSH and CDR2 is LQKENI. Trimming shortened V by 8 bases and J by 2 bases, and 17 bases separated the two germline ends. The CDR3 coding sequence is TGTGCCAGCATCCAGGGGAGTGGGACCACAGATACGCAGTATTTT. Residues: CASIQGSGTTDTQYF.

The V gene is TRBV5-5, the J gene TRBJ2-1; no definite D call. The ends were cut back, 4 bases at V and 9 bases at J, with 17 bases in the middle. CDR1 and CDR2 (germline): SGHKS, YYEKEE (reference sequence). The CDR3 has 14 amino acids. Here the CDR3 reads CASSPQRMDPEQFF. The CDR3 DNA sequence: TGTGCCAGCAGCCCCCAGAGGATGGACCCTGAGCAGTTCTTC. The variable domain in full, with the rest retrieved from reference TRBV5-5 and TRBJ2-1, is DAGVTQSPTHLIKTRGQQVTLRCSPISGHKSVSWYQQVLGQGPQFIFQYYEKEERGRGNFPDRFSARQFPNYSSELNVNALLLGDSALYLCASSPQRMDPEQFFGPGTRLTVL.

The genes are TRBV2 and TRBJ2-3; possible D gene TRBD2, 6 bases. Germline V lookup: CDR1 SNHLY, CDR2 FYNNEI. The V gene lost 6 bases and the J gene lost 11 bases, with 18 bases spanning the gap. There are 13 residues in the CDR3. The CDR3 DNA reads TGTGCCAGCAGGGCCCCCGGGGGAGTAGGGCAGTATTTT. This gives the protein CASRAPGGVGQYF.

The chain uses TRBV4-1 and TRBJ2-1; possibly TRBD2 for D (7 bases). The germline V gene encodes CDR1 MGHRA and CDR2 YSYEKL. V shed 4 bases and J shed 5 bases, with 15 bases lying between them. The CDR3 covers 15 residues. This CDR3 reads CASSPRGGGDNEQFF. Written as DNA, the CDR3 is TGCGCCAGCAGCCCGAGAGGGGGGGGCGACAATGAGCAGTTCTTC.

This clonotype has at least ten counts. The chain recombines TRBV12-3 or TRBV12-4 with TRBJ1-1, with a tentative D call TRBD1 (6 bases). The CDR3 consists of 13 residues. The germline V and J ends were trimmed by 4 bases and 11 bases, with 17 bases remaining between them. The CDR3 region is CASSSQGYGGAFF. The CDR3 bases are TGTGCCAGCAGTTCCCAGGGGTATGGTGGGGCTTTCTTT.

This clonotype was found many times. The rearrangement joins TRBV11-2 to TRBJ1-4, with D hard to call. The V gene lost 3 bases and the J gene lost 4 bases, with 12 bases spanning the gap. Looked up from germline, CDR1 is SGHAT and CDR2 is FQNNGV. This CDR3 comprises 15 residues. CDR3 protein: CASSFHGSLNEKLFF. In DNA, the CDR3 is TGTGCCAGCAGCTTCCATGGGAGTCTTAATGAAAAACTGTTTTTT. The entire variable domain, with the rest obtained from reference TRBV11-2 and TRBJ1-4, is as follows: EAGVAQSPRYKIIEKRQSVAFWCNPISGHATLYWYQQILGQGPKLLIQFQNNGVVDDSQLPKDRFSAERLKGVDSTLKIQPAKLEDSAVYLCASSFHGSLNEKLFFGSGTQLSVL.

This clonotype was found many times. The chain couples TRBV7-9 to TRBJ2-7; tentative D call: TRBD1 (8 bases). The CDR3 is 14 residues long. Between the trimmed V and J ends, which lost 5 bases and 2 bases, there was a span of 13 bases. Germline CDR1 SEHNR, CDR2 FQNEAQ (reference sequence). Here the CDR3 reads CASSAQGGPYEQYV. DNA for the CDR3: TGTGCCAGCAGCGCACAGGGGGGGCCCTACGAGCAGTACGTC.

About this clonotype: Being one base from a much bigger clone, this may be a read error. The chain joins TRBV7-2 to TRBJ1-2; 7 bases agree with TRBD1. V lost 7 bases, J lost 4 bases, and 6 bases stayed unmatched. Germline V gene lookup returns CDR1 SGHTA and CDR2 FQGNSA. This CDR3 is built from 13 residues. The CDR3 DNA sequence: TGTGCCAGCATCAAAGACAGGGTCTATGGCTACACCTTC. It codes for CASIKDRVYGYTF. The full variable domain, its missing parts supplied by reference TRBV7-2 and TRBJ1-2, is GAGVSQSPSNKVTEKGKDVELRCDPISGHTALYWYRQSLGQGLEFLIYFQGNSAPDKSGLPSDRFSAERTGGSVSTLTIQRTQQEDSAVYLCASIKDRVYGYTFGSGTRLTVV.